Listed here are 8 T cell receptor beta chains from one sample, sequenced in a study of T cells after yellow fever vaccination. TCRdb re-called the 5' RACE reads with MiXCR, one entry per CDR3 protein. The sample contains approximately 150,000 distinct CDR3 sequences, around 9.3% of which appear only once. This sample comprised CD8+ T cells sorted from PBMCs, obtained 45 days after the yellow fever booster vaccination. The receptors shown here come from a man aged 18 to 30 who received the YFV17D yellow fever vaccine.

The chain couples TRBV10-3 to TRBJ1-6; D is perhaps TRBD1 (6 bases). Germline-derived CDR1 and CDR2 are ENHRY and SYGVKD. CDR3 length equals 15 residues. V was pared by 0 bases and J by 8 bases, with 11 bases between. The CDR3 DNA reads TGTGCCATCAGTGAGTCCATAGGGGGTGATTCACCCCTCCACTTT. Translation gives CAISESIGGDSPLHF.

This chain uses TRBV7-2 with TRBJ2-1; D possibly corresponds to TRBD1 (5 bases). Germline assignment: CDR1 SGHTA and CDR2 FQGNSA. The V end was cut by 3 bases, the J end by 0 bases, with 9 bases between. The CDR3 runs to 15 residues. The CDR3 sequence is CASSFGASSYNEQFF. Here the CDR3 DNA reads TGTGCCAGCAGCTTTGGGGCGAGCTCCTACAATGAGCAGTTCTTC.

This clonotype was recorded many times. The chain is built from TRBV5-1 and TRBJ1-3; D is uncertain. Germline assignment: CDR1 SGHRS and CDR2 YFSETQ. V shed 4 bases and J shed 0 bases, with 11 bases lying between them. This CDR3 has 15 residues. The CDR3 DNA sequence: TGCGCCAGCAGCCAGGACCCCAGCTCTGGAAACACCATATATTTT. This codes for CASSQDPSSGNTIYF.

This sequence joins TRBV14 and TRBJ2-1; TRBD1 matches 8 bases. The CDR3 spans 14 residues. CDR1 is SGHDN and CDR2 is FVKESK in the germline V gene. Losses at the gene ends were 6 bases for V and 9 bases for J; bases not matched to a gene: 10. CDR3 bases: TGTGCCAGCAGTTCCCAGGGGGCGCATGGTGAGCAGTTCTTC. Its protein is CASSSQGAHGEQFF.

This rearrangement joins TRBV12-3 or TRBV12-4 to TRBJ2-7; D may be TRBD1 or TRBD2 (5 bases each). The CDR3 covers 14 residues. The germline V and J ends were trimmed by 3 bases and 4 bases, with 13 bases remaining between them. The CDR3 sequence: CASSLGQDLYEQYF. The CDR3, as DNA: TGTGCCAGCAGTTTGGGGCAGGACTTATACGAGCAGTACTTC.

This chain uses TRBV3-1 with TRBJ2-7, with D possibly being TRBD1 or TRBD2 (6 bases each). Germline CDR1 LGHDT, CDR2 YNNKEL (reference sequence). The CDR3 consists of 14 residues. The V end was cut by 4 bases, the J end by 3 bases, with 13 bases between. CDR3 loop: CASSPTRGDYEQYF. CDR3 nucleotide sequence: TGTGCCAGCAGCCCAACAAGGGGGGACTACGAGCAGTACTTC.

The sample holds many counts of this clonotype. V is TRBV29-1 and J is TRBJ2-1; 10 bases are shared with TRBD1. The CDR3 length is 13 residues. The junction had 5 bases not matched to a gene; V was cut back by 7 bases and J by 5 bases. Per the germline V gene, CDR1 is SQVTM and CDR2 is ANQGSEA. The CDR3 DNA reads as TGCAGCGCCCGGACAGGGGGGAACAATGAGCAGTTCTTC. Translating gives CSARTGGNNEQFF.

The chain recombines TRBV29-1 with TRBJ2-1; D might be TRBD2 (6 bases). Germline V gene data show CDR1 as SQVTM and CDR2 as ANQGSEA. The V gene lost 3 bases and the J gene lost 5 bases, with 11 bases spanning the gap. CDR3 length equals 13 residues. CDR3: CSVDAGINNEQFF. CDR3 nucleotide sequence: TGCAGCGTTGACGCGGGGATTAACAATGAGCAGTTCTTC.